Here is one T cell receptor (beta chain) with its context. Its antigen is not known. The data stem from a study of response to subunit inactivated influenza vaccine. Study-level findings and limits: Seasonal influenza vaccination, on each occasion, was suggested by the authors to recruit few new T cells.

Germline V gene data show CDR1 as SGHRS and CDR2 as YFSETQ. CDR3 length: 19 amino acids. V was cut by 2 bases and J by 0 bases, with 20 bases left in between. Via MiXCR, TCRdb re-called the RT-PCR reads, giving one row per CDR3 protein. The sample shows about 300,000 distinct CDR3 sequences, 21% of them seen only once. This chain connects TRBV5-1 to TRBJ1-4; D is uncertain. The source is a man between 50 and 75 years old who received an inactivated influenza vaccine. This sample comprised PBMCs from blood, obtained about 20 months after vaccination. The CDR3 protein is CASSLWSGGVQATNEKLFF. CDR3 coding DNA: TGCGCCAGCAGCTTATGGTCGGGCGGAGTCCAAGCAACTAATGAAAAACTGTTTTTT.